The next 5 T cell receptor beta chains were all read from a single sample in a study of shared clonotypes between healthy human individuals. Profiling relied on immunoSEQ multiplex PCR, and the TCRdb table lists in-frame clones only, not all of them. Of 2.5 million or so clones listed, about 92% were seen once; the top ten hold over 0.12%. Sequenced sample: naive CD4+ T cells sorted from blood. The subset was: CD45RA+ positively selected. Every receptor here comes from a man in his late teens or twenties in good health.

This rearrangement joins TRBV4-1 to TRBJ1-4, with D hard to call. The germline V and J ends were trimmed by 3 bases and 0 bases, with 8 bases remaining between them. Germline V gene data show CDR1 as MGHRA and CDR2 as YSYEKL. The CDR3 is 15 amino acids. The CDR3, as DNA: TGCGCCAGCAGCCAGTACATTGCAACTAATGAAAAACTGTTTTTT. Its protein product is CASSQYIATNEKLFF.

This chain uses TRBV18 with TRBJ1-1, with TRBD1 matching over 9 bases. The CDR3 has 15 residues. The V gene end was trimmed by 6 bases and the J gene end by 4 bases; junction bases not matched to a gene: 9. Germline V gives CDR1 KGHSH, CDR2 LQKENI. The CDR3 DNA sequence: TGTGCCAGCTCCCGGGACAGGGACTACGGCACTGAAGCTTTCTTT. This gives the protein CASSRDRDYGTEAFF.

The genes are TRBV4-3 and TRBJ2-7, with D unclear. This CDR3 comprises 15 residues. V was cut by 1 base and J by 0 bases, with 10 bases left in between. Germline CDR1 reads LGHNA; CDR2 reads YSLEER. The CDR3 protein is CASSQVQDHSYEQYF. The CDR3 bases are TGCGCCAGCAGCCAAGTTCAGGACCACTCCTACGAGCAGTACTTC.

Only one count was recorded for this clone. The sample carries other DNA sequences with the same CDR3. The chain recombines TRBV5-1 with TRBJ2-3; D possibly corresponds to TRBD1 (6 bases). Germline V CDR1 and CDR2: SGHRS, YFSETQ. This CDR3 has 14 residues. Trimming shortened V by 4 bases and J by 2 bases, and 11 bases separated the two germline ends. The CDR3 DNA follows: TGCGCCAGCAGCCCTGGACAGATCACAGATACGCAGTATTTT. Translation gives CASSPGQITDTQYF.

This rearrangement joins TRBV25-1 to TRBJ2-2; 13 bases fit TRBD2. The V gene end was trimmed by 9 bases and the J gene end by 6 bases; junction bases not matched to a gene: 4. Germline CDR1 and CDR2: MGHDK and SYGVNS. This CDR3 has 14 amino acids. In DNA, the CDR3 is TGTGCCAGTATAGGACTAGCGGGAGCCGGGGAGCTGTTTTTT. Protein product: CASIGLAGAGELFF.